This is a list of T cell receptor beta chains from one sample in a study of a mutant IDH1 vaccine in newly diagnosed glioma. These receptors are not linked to any known antigen. Assay used: immunoSEQ multiplex PCR; TCRdb lists only in-frame clones, some missing. The sample gives tens of thousands of clones, about 81% of which show up once; under 6.5% is in the top ten. The input for sequencing was PBMCs, taken from a glioma patient whose treatment included an IDH1 peptide vaccine. The receptors stem from a man in his forties with glioma. Both conserved end residues are part of each CDR3. D genes are given only for firm matches. Size values are once, few and many counts, or a class for expanded clones, and some rows have none.

d_call j_call clone_size v_call cdr3_aa cdr3_nt
. TRBJ1-1 . TRBV5-1 CASSSWGSNTEAFF TGCGCCAGCAGCAGCTGGGGGTCGAACACTGAAGCTTTCTTT
TRBD1 TRBJ2-1 . TRBV11-2 CASSRTGSDEQFF TGTGCCAGCAGCCGGACAGGTAGCGATGAGCAGTTCTTC
. TRBJ1-2 few TRBV7-9 CASSTDGYGYTF TGTGCCAGCAGCACCGACGGCTATGGCTACACCTTC
. TRBJ1-4 . TRBV2 CASIRGLYEKLFF TGTGCCAGTATCAGGGGATTATATGAAAAACTGTTTTTT
TRBD2 TRBJ2-5 . TRBV7-3 CASSVAGGPRETQYF TGTGCCAGCAGCGTAGCGGGAGGACCGCGAGAGACCCAGTACTTC
TRBD1 TRBJ2-2 . TRBV2 CASTRQGTIGELFF TGTGCCAGCACTCGACAGGGAACGATCGGGGAGCTGTTTTTT
. TRBJ1-3 once TRBV5-4 CASSRGQRSGNTIYF TGTGCCAGCAGCCGTGGACAACGCTCTGGAAACACCATATATTTT
. TRBJ1-2 . TRBV2 CASSPTENGYTF TGTGCCAGCAGTCCAACGGAAAATGGCTACACCTTC
. TRBJ1-5 . TRBV19 CASSSTDGGADQPQHF TGTGCCAGTAGTAGCACGGATGGTGGGGCCGATCAGCCCCAGCATTTT
TRBD2 TRBJ2-1 . TRBV30 CAWNPGGALGEQFF TGTGCCTGGAATCCCGGGGGGGCTTTAGGTGAGCAGTTCTTC
TRBD2 TRBJ2-5 . TRBV9 CASSVDPFSGGVQETQYF TGTGCCAGCAGCGTAGACCCCTTCAGCGGGGGGGTCCAAGAGACCCAGTACTTC
. TRBJ2-4 . TRBV19 CASRRDVRNIQYF TGTGCCAGTAGACGGGACGTGAGAAACATTCAGTACTTC
TRBD1 TRBJ2-1 . TRBV9 CASSVTGGAYNEQFF TGTGCCAGCAGCGTCACAGGGGGCGCCTACAATGAGCAGTTCTTC
TRBD1 TRBJ1-2 . TRBV29-1 CSVGSGQGLGYGYTF TGCAGCGTTGGTAGTGGACAGGGATTGGGCTATGGCTACACCTTC
. TRBJ1-1 . TRBV5-6 CASSLAISTEAFF TGTGCCAGCAGCTTGGCCATTAGTACTGAAGCTTTCTTT
. TRBJ1-3 . TRBV2 CASSVINSLGRNTIYF TGTGCCAGCAGTGTTATTAACAGTCTAGGGAGAAACACCATATATTTT
. TRBJ2-7 . TRBV2 CASSAGTSPSYEQYF TGTGCCAGCAGCGCCGGGACATCTCCTTCCTACGAGCAGTACTTC
TRBD1 TRBJ1-4 once TRBV2 CASSPGTGTRANEKLFF TGTGCCAGCAGCCCCGGGACAGGTACCCGTGCTAATGAAAAACTGTTTTTT
. TRBJ1-2 . TRBV7-2 CASSPKGDGYTF TGTGCCAGCAGCCCCAAAGGGGACGGCTACACCTTC
. TRBJ1-6 many TRBV6-5 CASSYSSSPLHF TGTGCCAGCAGTTACTCGAGTTCACCCCTCCACTTT
. TRBJ1-2 . TRBV5-1 CASRDTDTYGYTF TGCGCCAGCAGGGACACCGACACCTATGGCTACACCTTC
. TRBJ2-5 . TRBV4-2 CASSQDPVGETQYF TGTGCCAGCAGCCAAGACCCCGTCGGGGAGACCCAGTACTTC
. TRBJ2-3 . TRBV6-5 CAGWQGTTDTQYF TGTGCCGGATGGCAGGGGACCACAGATACGCAGTATTTT
TRBD2 TRBJ2-1 . TRBV13 CASSTGLAIYNEQFF TGTGCCAGCAGCACGGGACTAGCGATCTACAATGAGCAGTTCTTC
TRBD2 TRBJ2-1 . TRBV28 CASRSGTSGRNEQFF TGTGCCAGCAGGTCCGGGACTAGCGGGAGGAATGAGCAGTTCTTC
TRBD1 TRBJ1-4 . TRBV7-2 CASRKGGAGEKLFF TGTGCCAGCAGAAAAGGGGGCGCGGGTGAAAAACTGTTTTTT
. TRBJ2-5 . TRBV5-4 CASSLTTTFSGETQYF TGTGCCAGCAGCCTGACGACTACATTTTCAGGGGAGACCCAGTACTTC
. TRBJ2-7 . TRBV7-9 CASSLTAPYEQYF TGTGCCAGCAGCTTAACTGCCCCCTACGAGCAGTACTTC
. TRBJ2-1 once TRBV5-4 CASSTTYNNEQFF TGTGCCAGCAGCACCACTTACAACAATGAGCAGTTCTTC
. TRBJ2-7 . TRBV7-8 CASSSRMASEQYF TGTGCCAGCAGCTCGCGCATGGCCTCCGAGCAGTACTTC
TRBD1 TRBJ1-2 . TRBV19 CASSTQGTYGYTF TGTGCCAGTAGTACACAGGGGACCTATGGCTACACCTTC
. TRBJ2-3 . TRBV7-9 CASSLGEKPSSSTDTQYF TGTGCCAGCAGCTTAGGGGAAAAACCCAGCTCCAGCACAGATACGCAGTATTTT